Each of the 28 T cell receptor beta chains below was sequenced from the same sample in a study (dated by TCRdb to the mid-2010s). Library method: multiplex PCR. TCRdb shows the sequencer as Ion Torrent PGM. In the roughly 20-patient analysis, TRBV12-4/TRBJ1-2 clonotypes were amplified using adaptor-ligated barcode primers. TCRdb redid the processing of the public reads, applying fastp at Q25 and MiXCR, and retained in-frame beta chains. Rows are combined by CDR3 protein, so each entry shows the most common genes and DNA. This sample is represented by roughly 840 distinct CDR3 sequences; under 6% of them were singletons. Of the sample, roughly a third is held by the ten largest clones. Cells that were CD4+CD25+CD127-/low were the ones isolated as Tregs. Specimen: tumor-infiltrating Tregs sorted from the breast tumor. These receptors were obtained from a female donor with breast cancer.

This clonotype was picked up a small number of times. V usage is TRBV12-3 or TRBV12-4 and J usage is TRBJ1-2; no reliable D call. Trimming cost V 4 bases and J 8 bases, with 8 bases left between them. The CDR3 has 11 residues. The CDR3 reads CASSSWGGYTF. CDR3 in DNA: TGTGCCAGCAGTTCTTGGGGAGGCTACACCTTC.

This clonotype qualifies as medium-sized. J is TRBJ1-2 and V is TRBV12-3 or TRBV12-4; the D gene is possibly TRBD1 (5 bases). This CDR3 has 14 amino acids. The V end lost 6 bases, the J end lost 5 bases, and 16 bases lay between the germline ends. CDR3 in DNA: TGTGCCAGCAGCCCCGAGCCAGGGTTTTATGGCTACACCTTC. This translates into CASSPEPGFYGYTF.

This clonotype has a handful of counts. This rearrangement joins TRBV12-3 or TRBV12-4 to TRBJ1-2; D not certain. The CDR3 consists of 11 residues. The ends were cut back, 5 bases at V and 7 bases at J, with 8 bases in the middle. CDR3 sequence reads: CASSRKGGYTF. As DNA, the CDR3 is TGTGCCAGCAGTCGTAAGGGTGGCTACACCTTC.

By proportion, this clonotype is medium-sized. This chain links TRBV12-3 or TRBV12-4 with TRBJ1-2; D gene uncertain. Trimming stripped 4 bases from V and 4 bases from J, with 13 bases between. This CDR3 has 14 residues. The CDR3 DNA sequence: TGTGCCAGCAGTTCGACGCTAATAACCTATGGCTACACCTTC. This codes for CASSSTLITYGYTF.

By sample fraction, this clonotype is large. This chain uses TRBV12-3 or TRBV12-4 with TRBJ1-2; D is unclear. The CDR3 is 14 amino acids. The ends were cut back, 5 bases at V and 2 bases at J, with 12 bases in the middle. The CDR3 here is CASSPGSGNYGYTF. For the CDR3, the DNA is TGTGCCAGCAGTCCGGGGTCGGGGAACTATGGCTACACCTTC.

This clonotype is termed medium-sized. The chain links TRBV12-3 or TRBV12-4 to TRBJ1-2; a weak D match, TRBD1 (6 bases). The length of the CDR3 is 18 residues. The ends were cut back, 5 bases at V and 2 bases at J, with 24 bases in the middle. In nucleotides, the CDR3 is TGTGCCAGCAGTCCGAGGACAGACTCCGGGACCCTCAACTATGGCTACACCTTC. This codes for CASSPRTDSGTLNYGYTF.

This clonotype is labeled as medium-sized. The rearrangement joins TRBV12-3 or TRBV12-4 to TRBJ1-2; D is ambiguous. V lost 7 bases, J lost 2 bases, and 8 bases lay in between. The CDR3 runs to 12 residues. The CDR3 DNA follows: TGTGCCAGCACCCCGTTAAACTATGGCTACACCTTC. Protein sequence: CASTPLNYGYTF.

This clonotype is judged medium-sized. The CDR3 region is CASSSSGRNYGYTF. The CDR3 DNA follows: TGTGCCAGCAGTTCCTCGGGACGGAACTATGGCTACACCTTC. The chain employs TRBV12-3 or TRBV12-4 and TRBJ1-2, with D possibly matching TRBD1 (5 bases). CDR3 length: 14 residues. V was clipped by 4 bases and J by 2 bases, with 11 bases between them.

This clonotype was counted many times. The chain has TRBV12-3 or TRBV12-4 and TRBJ1-2, with D unclear. Between the trimmed V and J ends, which lost 4 bases and 2 bases, there was a span of 14 bases. The CDR3 is 15 residues long. CDR3 coding DNA: TGTGCCAGCAGTTCCCGTAGGCGATCAAACTATGGCTACACCTTC. As protein: CASSSRRRSNYGYTF.

This chain links TRBV12-3 or TRBV12-4 with TRBJ1-2, with D maybe TRBD1 (5 bases). The CDR3 loop spans 13 amino acids. The V gene lost 10 bases and the J gene lost 2 bases, with 14 bases spanning the gap. CDR3 loop: CANRSDKNYGYTF. DNA of the CDR3: TGTGCCAACAGGTCAGACAAGAACTATGGCTACACCTTC.

In its sample, this clonotype was seen a few times. The gene calls are TRBV12-3 or TRBV12-4 and TRBJ1-2, with D possibly being TRBD1 (5 bases). The CDR3 consists of 16 residues. Between the trimmed V and J ends, which lost 5 bases and 4 bases, there was a span of 20 bases. CDR3 in DNA: TGTGCCAGCAGTGGAGAGTCCAGGGAATACGGCTATGGCTACACCTTC. As protein: CASSGESREYGYGYTF.

This clonotype is medium-sized. The rearrangement uses TRBV12-3 or TRBV12-4 and TRBJ1-2; D is ambiguous. The CDR3 extends over 14 amino acids. V gave up 3 bases and J gave up 6 bases, with 14 bases separating them. In DNA, the CDR3 is TGTGCCAGCAGTTTGAGGCACCTAGGGAATGGCTACACCTTC. Translating gives CASSLRHLGNGYTF.

The table lists this clonotype with a few counts. The CDR3 region has the DNA TGTGCCAGCAGTTCCCTAGGACAGGGGCTGGATGGCTACACCTTC. Its protein product is CASSSLGQGLDGYTF. This sequence joins TRBV12-3 or TRBV12-4 and TRBJ1-2, with 9 nucleotides matching TRBD1. The CDR3 extends over 15 amino acids. With 4 bases clipped from V and 6 bases from J, the junction kept 9 bases outside the gene matches.

This clonotype is termed large (0.1 to 1%). The chain carries TRBV12-3 or TRBV12-4 and TRBJ1-2; D unclear. CDR3 length: 12 residues. Between the trimmed V and J ends, which lost 6 bases and 2 bases, there was a span of 7 bases. CDR3 amino acids: CASRTMNYGYTF. DNA of the CDR3: TGTGCCAGCAGGACAATGAACTATGGCTACACCTTC.

This clonotype is classed as medium-sized. J is TRBJ1-2 and V is TRBV12-3 or TRBV12-4; 8 bases agree with TRBD1. The CDR3 is 17 amino acids. V lost 2 bases to trimming and J lost 4 bases; unmatched junction nucleotides: 12. DNA of the CDR3: TGTGCCAGCAGTTTATGGGACAGGTTTTCCGACTTCTATGGCTACACCTTC. The encoded protein is CASSLWDRFSDFYGYTF.

In its sample, this clonotype ranks as large. V usage is TRBV12-3 or TRBV12-4 and J usage is TRBJ1-2, with TRBD1 matching over 7 bases. Trimming at V came to 6 bases and at J to 4 bases, leaving 11 bases not matched to a gene. There are 15 residues in the CDR3. As DNA, the CDR3 is TGTGCCAGCAGCCGAAGACAGGGTTGGGCCTATGGCTACACCTTC. As protein: CASSRRQGWAYGYTF.

This clonotype is categorized as medium-sized. CDR3 sequence reads: CASSLVGTGEANYGYTF. The CDR3 bases are TGTGCCAGCAGTTTAGTGGGGACAGGGGAGGCTAACTATGGCTACACCTTC. This chain links TRBV12-3 or TRBV12-4 with TRBJ1-2, with TRBD1 matching over 10 bases. This CDR3 has 17 residues. Unmatched junction bases numbered 5, after V lost 1 base and J lost 0 bases.

This clonotype is labeled as hyperexpanded. J is TRBJ1-2 and V is TRBV12-3 or TRBV12-4; D is uncertain. V lost 6 bases, J lost 7 bases, and 21 bases lay in between. The length of the CDR3 is 15 residues. The CDR3, as DNA: TGTGCCAGCAGCTTAAATGGGGATCGCGGAGGTGGCTACACCTTC. Translated, it gives CASSLNGDRGGGYTF.

This clonotype ranks as medium-sized (0.01 to 0.1%). The V and J genes are TRBV12-3 or TRBV12-4 and TRBJ1-2; no clear D gene. Trimming cost V 3 bases and J 3 bases, with 8 bases left between them. This CDR3 is 13 amino acids long. CDR3 region: CASSFGTDYGYTF. The CDR3 DNA reads as TGTGCCAGCAGTTTTGGCACAGACTATGGCTACACCTTC.

This clonotype is medium-sized by share. J is TRBJ1-2 and V is TRBV12-3 or TRBV12-4; no clear D gene. This CDR3 is 12 amino acids long. V was shortened by 6 bases and J by 2 bases, with 7 bases between the two germline ends. The CDR3 coding sequence is TGTGCCAGCAGAAGTTTGAACTATGGCTACACCTTC. Residues: CASRSLNYGYTF.

This clonotype is large within its sample. The chain carries TRBV12-3 or TRBV12-4 and TRBJ1-2, with TRBD1 matching 10 bases. The ends lost 3 bases at V and 4 bases at J; junction bases unmatched: 8. This CDR3 spans 16 amino acids. Here the CDR3 reads CASSFGTGAEGYGYTF. CDR3 bases: TGTGCCAGCAGTTTTGGGACAGGGGCGGAGGGCTATGGCTACACCTTC.

This clonotype is categorized as medium-sized. The genes are TRBV12-3 or TRBV12-4 and TRBJ1-2; D is unresolved. V was trimmed by 2 bases and J by 5 bases, leaving 6 bases between them. The CDR3 has 12 amino acids. The CDR3 bases are TGTGCCAGCAGTTTAACCCGGTATGGCTACACCTTC. The encoded protein is CASSLTRYGYTF.

Judged by abundance, this clonotype is medium-sized. The chain carries TRBV12-3 or TRBV12-4 and TRBJ1-2; tentatively, D is TRBD1 (6 bases). Trimming stripped 6 bases from V and 8 bases from J, with 16 bases between. The CDR3 has 13 residues. The CDR3 region is CASSAGVTRGYTF. DNA of the CDR3: TGTGCCAGCAGCGCAGGGGTAACTCGGGGCTACACCTTC.

By proportion, this clonotype is medium-sized (0.01 to 0.1%). The chain carries TRBV12-3 or TRBV12-4 and TRBJ1-2, with D possibly matching TRBD1 (5 bases). Deletions cut 5 bases from V and 3 bases from J, with 7 bases between. This CDR3 contains 12 residues. The DNA of the CDR3 is TGTGCCAGCAGTACAGGCTACTATGGCTACACCTTC. This sequence encodes CASSTGYYGYTF.

The genes are TRBV12-3 or TRBV12-4 and TRBJ1-2; D is unresolved. The CDR3 loop spans 14 amino acids. V lost 3 bases to trimming and J lost 1 base, with 9 bases between them. For the CDR3, the DNA is TGTGCCAGCAGTTTTGGTGGGATTAACTATGGCTACACCTTC. This codes for CASSFGGINYGYTF.

In its sample, this clonotype ranks as medium-sized (0.01 to 0.1%). V is TRBV12-3 or TRBV12-4 and J is TRBJ1-2; D gene uncertain. The germline V and J ends were trimmed by 5 bases and 7 bases, with 11 bases remaining between them. This CDR3 is 12 amino acids long. The CDR3 DNA sequence: TGTGCCAGCAGTCATGCGCGCAGTGGCTACACCTTC. It encodes CASSHARSGYTF.

This clonotype is termed large. This chain's CDR3 is CASSPDRGLYGYTF. The CDR3 DNA is TGTGCCAGCAGTCCCGACAGGGGATTATATGGCTACACCTTC. The V and J genes are TRBV12-3 or TRBV12-4 and TRBJ1-2; 8 bases fit TRBD1. The CDR3 runs to 14 residues. V gave up 5 bases and J gave up 5 bases; unmatched junction bases: 7.

This clonotype is labeled medium-sized. V is TRBV12-3 or TRBV12-4 and J is TRBJ1-2; tentative D call: TRBD1 (5 bases). CDR3 length equals 15 residues. Trimming removed 3 bases at V and 3 bases at J, with 14 bases between. The CDR3 nucleotides read TGTGCCAGCAGTTTTGGGCCCAGGGCCGACTATGGCTACACCTTC. Amino acid sequence: CASSFGPRADYGYTF.